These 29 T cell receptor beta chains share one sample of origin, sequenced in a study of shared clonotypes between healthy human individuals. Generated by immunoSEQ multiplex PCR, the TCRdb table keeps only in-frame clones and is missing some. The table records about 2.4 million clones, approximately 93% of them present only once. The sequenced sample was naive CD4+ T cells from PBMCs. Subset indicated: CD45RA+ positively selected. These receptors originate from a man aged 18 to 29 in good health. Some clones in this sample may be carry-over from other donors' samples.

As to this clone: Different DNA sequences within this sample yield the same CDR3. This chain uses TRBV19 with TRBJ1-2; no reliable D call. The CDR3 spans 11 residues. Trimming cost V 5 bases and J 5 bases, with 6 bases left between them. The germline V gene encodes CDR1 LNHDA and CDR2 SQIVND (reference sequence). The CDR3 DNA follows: TGTGCCAGTAGTTCGCCGTATGGCTACACCTTC. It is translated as CASSSPYGYTF.

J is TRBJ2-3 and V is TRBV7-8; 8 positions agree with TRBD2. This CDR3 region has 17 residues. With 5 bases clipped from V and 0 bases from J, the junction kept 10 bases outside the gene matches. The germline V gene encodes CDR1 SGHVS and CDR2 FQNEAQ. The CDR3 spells CASSRGVGTSSTDTQYF. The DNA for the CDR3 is TGTGCCAGCAGCCGTGGGGTGGGGACTAGTAGCACAGATACGCAGTATTTT.

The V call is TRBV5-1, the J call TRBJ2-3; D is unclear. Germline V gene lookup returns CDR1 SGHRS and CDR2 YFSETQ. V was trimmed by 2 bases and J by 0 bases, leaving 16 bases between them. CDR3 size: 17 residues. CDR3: CASSLRYTSSSTDTQYF. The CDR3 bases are TGCGCCAGCAGCTTACGATATACATCCTCTAGCACAGATACGCAGTATTTT.

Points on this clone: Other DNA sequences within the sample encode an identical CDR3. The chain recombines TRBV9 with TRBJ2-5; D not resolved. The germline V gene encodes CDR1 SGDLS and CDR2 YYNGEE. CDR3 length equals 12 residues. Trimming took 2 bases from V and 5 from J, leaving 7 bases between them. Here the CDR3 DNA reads TGTGCCAGCAGCGTCGAAGGGGAGACCCAGTACTTC. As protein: CASSVEGETQYF.

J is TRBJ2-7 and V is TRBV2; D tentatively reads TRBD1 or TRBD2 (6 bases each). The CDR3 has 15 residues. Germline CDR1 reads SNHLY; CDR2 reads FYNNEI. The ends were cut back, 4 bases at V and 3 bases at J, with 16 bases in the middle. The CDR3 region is CASSVEWGAFYEQYF. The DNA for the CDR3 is TGTGCCAGCAGTGTAGAATGGGGGGCATTCTACGAGCAGTACTTC.

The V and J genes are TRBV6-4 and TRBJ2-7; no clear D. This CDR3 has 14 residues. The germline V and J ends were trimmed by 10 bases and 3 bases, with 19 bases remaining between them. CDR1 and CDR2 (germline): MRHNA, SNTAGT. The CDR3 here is CATLVGQQDYEQYF. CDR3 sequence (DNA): TGTGCCACCCTGGTAGGGCAGCAAGACTACGAGCAGTACTTC.

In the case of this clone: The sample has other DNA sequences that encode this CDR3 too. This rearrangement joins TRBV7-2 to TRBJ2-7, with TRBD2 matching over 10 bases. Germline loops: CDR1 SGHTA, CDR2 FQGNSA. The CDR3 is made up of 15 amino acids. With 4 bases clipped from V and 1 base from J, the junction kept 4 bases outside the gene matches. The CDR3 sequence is CASSSRTSGSYEQYF. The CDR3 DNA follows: TGTGCCAGCAGCTCACGGACTAGCGGATCCTACGAGCAGTACTTC.

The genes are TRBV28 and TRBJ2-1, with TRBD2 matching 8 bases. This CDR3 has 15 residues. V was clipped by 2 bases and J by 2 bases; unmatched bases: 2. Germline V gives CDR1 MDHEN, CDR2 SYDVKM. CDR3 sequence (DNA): TGTGCCAGCAGTTTACCGGGAGGGACCTACAATGAGCAGTTCTTC. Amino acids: CASSLPGGTYNEQFF.

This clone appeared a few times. CDR3 region: CASRLWRTGGPNTEAFF. The CDR3 nucleotides are TGTGCCAGTAGGTTGTGGCGGACAGGGGGACCGAACACTGAAGCTTTCTTT. This chain links TRBV19 with TRBJ1-1; TRBD1 agrees at 10 bases. The germline V gene encodes CDR1 LNHDA and CDR2 SQIVND (reference sequence). Unmatched junction bases numbered 11, after V lost 6 bases and J lost 1 base. The CDR3 consists of 17 residues.

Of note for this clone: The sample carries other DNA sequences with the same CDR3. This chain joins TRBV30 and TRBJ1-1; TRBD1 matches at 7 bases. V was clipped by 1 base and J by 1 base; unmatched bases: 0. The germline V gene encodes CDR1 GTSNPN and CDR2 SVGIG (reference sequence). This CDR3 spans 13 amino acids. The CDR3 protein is CAWSDRGNTEAFF. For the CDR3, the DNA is TGTGCCTGGAGTGACAGGGGGAACACTGAAGCTTTCTTT. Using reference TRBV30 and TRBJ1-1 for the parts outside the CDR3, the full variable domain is SQTIHQWPATLVQPVGSPLSLECTVEGTSNPNLYWYRQAAGRGLQLLFYSVGIGQISSEVPQNLSASRPQDRQFILSSKKLLLSDSGFYLCAWSDRGNTEAFFGQGTRLTVV.

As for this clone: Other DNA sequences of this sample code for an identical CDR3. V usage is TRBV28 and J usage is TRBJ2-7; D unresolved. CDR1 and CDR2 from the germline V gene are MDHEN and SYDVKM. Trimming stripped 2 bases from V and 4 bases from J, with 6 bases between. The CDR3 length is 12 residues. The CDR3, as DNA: TGTGCCAGCAGTTTACCAGCTTACGAGCAGTACTTC. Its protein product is CASSLPAYEQYF.

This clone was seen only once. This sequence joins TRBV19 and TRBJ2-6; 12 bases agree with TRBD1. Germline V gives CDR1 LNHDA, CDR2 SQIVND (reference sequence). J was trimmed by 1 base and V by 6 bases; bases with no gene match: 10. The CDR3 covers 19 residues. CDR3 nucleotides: TGTGCCAGTAGGGCCGGGACAGGGGGCGCTGGGTCTGGGGCCAACGTCCTGACTTTC. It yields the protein CASRAGTGGAGSGANVLTF.

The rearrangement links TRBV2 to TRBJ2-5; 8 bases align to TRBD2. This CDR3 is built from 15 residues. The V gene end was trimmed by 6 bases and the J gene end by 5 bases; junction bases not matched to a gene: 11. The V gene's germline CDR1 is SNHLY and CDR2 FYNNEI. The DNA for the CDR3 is TGTGCCAGCAGGGCCGGGGGGGGAAGAGAGGAGACCCAGTACTTC. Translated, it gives CASRAGGGREETQYF.

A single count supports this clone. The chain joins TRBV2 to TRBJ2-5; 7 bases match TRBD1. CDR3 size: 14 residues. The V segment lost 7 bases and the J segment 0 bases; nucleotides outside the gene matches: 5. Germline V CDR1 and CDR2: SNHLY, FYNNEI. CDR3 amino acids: CASINDRDQETQYF. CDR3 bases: TGTGCCAGCATTAACGACAGGGACCAAGAGACCCAGTACTTC.

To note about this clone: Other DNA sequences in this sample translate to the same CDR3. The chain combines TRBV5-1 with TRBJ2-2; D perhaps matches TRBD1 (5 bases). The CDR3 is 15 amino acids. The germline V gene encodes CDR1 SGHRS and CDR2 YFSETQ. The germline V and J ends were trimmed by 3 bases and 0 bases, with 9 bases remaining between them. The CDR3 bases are TGCGCCAGCAGCTGGGGCCTCGCGAACACCGGGGAGCTGTTTTTT. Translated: CASSWGLANTGELFF.

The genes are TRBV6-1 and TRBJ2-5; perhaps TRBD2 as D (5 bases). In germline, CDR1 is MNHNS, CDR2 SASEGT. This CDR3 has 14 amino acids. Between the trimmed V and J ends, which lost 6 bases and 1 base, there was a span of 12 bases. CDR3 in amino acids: CASSDYVGQETQYF. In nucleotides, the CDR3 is TGTGCCAGCAGCGACTACGTGGGCCAAGAGACCCAGTACTTC.

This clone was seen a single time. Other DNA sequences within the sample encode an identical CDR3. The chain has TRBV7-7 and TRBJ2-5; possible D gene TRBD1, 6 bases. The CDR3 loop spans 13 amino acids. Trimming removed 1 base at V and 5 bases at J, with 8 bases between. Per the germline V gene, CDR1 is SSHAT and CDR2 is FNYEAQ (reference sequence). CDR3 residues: CASSLDRAETQYF. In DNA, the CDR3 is TGTGCCAGCAGCTTAGACAGGGCGGAGACCCAGTACTTC.

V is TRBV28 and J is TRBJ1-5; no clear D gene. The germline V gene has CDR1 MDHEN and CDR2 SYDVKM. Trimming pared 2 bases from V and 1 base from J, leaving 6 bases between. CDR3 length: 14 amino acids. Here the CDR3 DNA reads TGTGCCAGCAGTTTACACACGAGCAATCAGCCCCAGCATTTT. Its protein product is CASSLHTSNQPQHF. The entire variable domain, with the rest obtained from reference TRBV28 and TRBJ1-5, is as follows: DVKVTQSSRYLVKRTGEKVFLECVQDMDHENMFWYRQDPGLGLRLIYFSYDVKMKEKGDIPEGYSVSREKKERFSLILESASTNQTSMYLCASSLHTSNQPQHFGDGTRLSIL.

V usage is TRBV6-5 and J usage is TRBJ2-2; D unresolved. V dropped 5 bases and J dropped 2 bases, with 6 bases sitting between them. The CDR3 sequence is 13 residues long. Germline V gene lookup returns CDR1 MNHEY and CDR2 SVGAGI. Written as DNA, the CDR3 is TGTGCCAGCAGTGACGCCAACACCGGGGAGCTGTTTTTT. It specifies CASSDANTGELFF.

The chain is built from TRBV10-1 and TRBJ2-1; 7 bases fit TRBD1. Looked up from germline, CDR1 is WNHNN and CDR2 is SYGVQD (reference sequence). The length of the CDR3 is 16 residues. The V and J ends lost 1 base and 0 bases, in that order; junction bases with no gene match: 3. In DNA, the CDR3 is TGCGCCAGCAGTGAGTTCGGGACAGCCTCCTACAATGAGCAGTTCTTC. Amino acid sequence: CASSEFGTASYNEQFF.

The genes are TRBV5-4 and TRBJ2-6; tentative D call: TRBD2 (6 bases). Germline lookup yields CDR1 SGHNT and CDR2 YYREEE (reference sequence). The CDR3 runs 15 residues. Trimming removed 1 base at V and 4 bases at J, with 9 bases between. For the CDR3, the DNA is TGTGCCAGCAGCTTGAGGCGGGGAGGGGCCAACGTCCTGACTTTC. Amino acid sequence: CASSLRRGGANVLTF.

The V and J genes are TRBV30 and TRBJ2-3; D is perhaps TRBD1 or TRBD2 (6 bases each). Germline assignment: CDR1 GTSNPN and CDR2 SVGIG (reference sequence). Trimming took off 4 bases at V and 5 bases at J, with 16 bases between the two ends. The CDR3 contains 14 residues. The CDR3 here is CAWTEGGLRDTQYF. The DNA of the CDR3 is TGTGCCTGGACCGAGGGGGGACTCAGAGATACGCAGTATTTT.

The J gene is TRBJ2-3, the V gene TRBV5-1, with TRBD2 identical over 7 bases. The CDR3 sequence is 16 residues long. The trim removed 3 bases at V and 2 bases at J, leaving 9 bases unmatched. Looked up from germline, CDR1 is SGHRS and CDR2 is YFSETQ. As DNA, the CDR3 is TGCGCCAGCAGCTCGGGGTGGCTAGCGGCCACAGATACGCAGTATTTT. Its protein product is CASSSGWLAATDTQYF.

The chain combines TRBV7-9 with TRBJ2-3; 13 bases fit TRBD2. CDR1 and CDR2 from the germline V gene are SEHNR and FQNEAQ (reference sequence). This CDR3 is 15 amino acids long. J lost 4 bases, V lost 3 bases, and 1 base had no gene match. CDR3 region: CASSLGLAGPDTQYF. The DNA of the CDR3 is TGTGCCAGCAGCTTGGGACTAGCGGGACCAGATACGCAGTATTTT.

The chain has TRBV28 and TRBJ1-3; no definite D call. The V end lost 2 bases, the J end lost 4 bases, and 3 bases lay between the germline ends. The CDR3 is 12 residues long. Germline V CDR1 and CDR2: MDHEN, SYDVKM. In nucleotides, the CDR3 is TGTGCCAGCAGTTTAAAGGGAAACACCATATATTTT. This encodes CASSLKGNTIYF.

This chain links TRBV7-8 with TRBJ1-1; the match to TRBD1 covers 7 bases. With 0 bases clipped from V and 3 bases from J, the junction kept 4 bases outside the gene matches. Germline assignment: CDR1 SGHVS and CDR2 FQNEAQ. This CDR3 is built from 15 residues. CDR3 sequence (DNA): TGTGCCAGCAGCTTAGCGGGCAGGGGGTACACTGAAGCTTTCTTT. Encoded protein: CASSLAGRGYTEAFF.

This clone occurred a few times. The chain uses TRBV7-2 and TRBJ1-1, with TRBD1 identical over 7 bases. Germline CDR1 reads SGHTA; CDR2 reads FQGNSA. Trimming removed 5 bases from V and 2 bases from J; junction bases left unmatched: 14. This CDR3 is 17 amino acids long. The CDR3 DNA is TGTGCCAGCAGCCTGAGAGGGGCCTGGGACAGAAACACTGAAGCTTTCTTT. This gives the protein CASSLRGAWDRNTEAFF.

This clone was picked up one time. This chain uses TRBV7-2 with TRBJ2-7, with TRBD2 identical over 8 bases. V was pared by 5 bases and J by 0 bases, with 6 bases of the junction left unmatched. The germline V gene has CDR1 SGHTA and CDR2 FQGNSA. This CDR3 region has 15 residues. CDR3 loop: CASSARTSLSYEQYF. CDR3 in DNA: TGTGCCAGCAGCGCCCGGACTAGCCTCTCCTACGAGCAGTACTTC.

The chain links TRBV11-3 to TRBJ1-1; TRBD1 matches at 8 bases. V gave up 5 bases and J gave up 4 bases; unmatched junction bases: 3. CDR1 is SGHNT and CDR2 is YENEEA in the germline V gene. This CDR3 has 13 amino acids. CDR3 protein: CASSMDRATEAFF. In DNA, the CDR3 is TGTGCCAGCAGCATGGACAGGGCCACTGAAGCTTTCTTT.